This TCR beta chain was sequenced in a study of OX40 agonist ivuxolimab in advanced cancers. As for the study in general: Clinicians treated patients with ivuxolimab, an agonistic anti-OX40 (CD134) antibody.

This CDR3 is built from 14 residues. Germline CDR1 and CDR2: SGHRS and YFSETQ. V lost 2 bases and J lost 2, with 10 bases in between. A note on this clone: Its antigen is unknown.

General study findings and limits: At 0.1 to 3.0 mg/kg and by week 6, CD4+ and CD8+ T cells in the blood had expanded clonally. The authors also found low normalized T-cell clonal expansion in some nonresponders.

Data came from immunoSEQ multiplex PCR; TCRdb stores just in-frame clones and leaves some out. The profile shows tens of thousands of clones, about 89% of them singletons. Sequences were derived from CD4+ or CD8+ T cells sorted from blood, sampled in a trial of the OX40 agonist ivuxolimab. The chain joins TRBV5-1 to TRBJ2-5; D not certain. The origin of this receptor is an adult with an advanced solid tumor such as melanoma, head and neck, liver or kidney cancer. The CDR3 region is CASSLDNNQETQYF. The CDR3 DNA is TGCGCCAGCAGCTTAGACAATAATCAAGAGACCCAGTACTTC.